A single sample gave rise to the 22 T cell receptor beta chains below, sequenced in a study of blood T cell repertoires in COVID-19. Libraries were prepared by immunoSEQ multiplex PCR; TCRdb keeps only in-frame clonotypes and omits some of them. The sample lists about 220,000 clones; 80% to 85% were seen once. Material for sequencing was peripheral blood. These receptors were collected from a human donor in a cohort sampled during active COVID-19.

V is TRBV10-3 and J is TRBJ2-7; 9 nucleotides line up with TRBD1. This CDR3 has 14 residues. Trimming took 6 bases from V and 3 from J; bases not matched to a gene: 6. The V gene's germline CDR1 is ENHRY and CDR2 SYGVKD. In DNA, the CDR3 is TGTGCCATCAGCCTAACGGGACAGGGCTACGAGCAGTACTTC. This sequence encodes CAISLTGQGYEQYF.

V usage is TRBV5-6 and J usage is TRBJ2-1, with 8 nucleotides matching TRBD1. The J segment lost 4 bases and the V segment lost 4 bases, leaving 10 bases of the junction unmatched. Germline CDR1 is SGHDT and CDR2 is YYEEEE. This CDR3 spans 16 amino acids. The CDR3 DNA is TGTGCCAGCAGCGCAGTTCAGGGGGCACTTTACAATGAGCAGTTCTTC. Protein: CASSAVQGALYNEQFF.

The V gene is TRBV6-6, the J gene TRBJ1-6, with D maybe TRBD1 (6 bases). The CDR3 runs to 13 residues. Trimming shortened V by 4 bases and J by 10 bases, and 11 bases separated the two germline ends. Germline values: CDR1 MNHNY, CDR2 SVGAGI (reference sequence). CDR3 sequence reads: CASSLQGGSPLHF. The CDR3 DNA reads as TGTGCCAGCAGTTTACAGGGTGGATCACCCCTCCACTTT.

This clone was observed a single time. The chain combines TRBV5-8 with TRBJ2-7, with TRBD2 identical over 14 bases. Trimming took 3 bases from V and 4 from J; bases not matched to a gene: 6. The V gene's germline CDR1 is SGHTS and CDR2 YDEGEE. The CDR3 totals 16 residues. CDR3 bases: TGTGCCAGCAGCTCTGAGAGACTAGCGGGAGGGTACGAGCAGTACTTC. It translates to CASSSERLAGGYEQYF.

The chain couples TRBV27 to TRBJ2-1; D is possibly TRBD2 (6 bases). CDR1 is MNHEY and CDR2 is SMNVEV in the germline V gene (reference sequence). Trimming shortened V by 0 bases and J by 3 bases, and 12 bases separated the two germline ends. This CDR3 has 16 amino acids. The CDR3 reads CASSLSSGTHYNEQFF. The CDR3 nucleotides are TGTGCCAGCAGTTTATCTTCCGGGACTCACTACAATGAGCAGTTCTTC.

V usage is TRBV4-3 and J usage is TRBJ2-5; 8 bases match TRBD2. Germline V gene data show CDR1 as LGHNA and CDR2 as YSLEER. V was pared by 1 base and J by 1 base, with 8 bases of the junction left unmatched. The CDR3 spans 17 residues. As DNA, the CDR3 is TGCGCCAGCAGCCAAGCCTGGGATAGCGGGATCCAAGAGACCCAGTACTTC. The encoded protein is CASSQAWDSGIQETQYF.

The rearrangement uses TRBV6-5 and TRBJ2-5, with TRBD2 matching 13 bases. Germline CDR1 reads MNHEY; CDR2 reads SVGAGI. This CDR3 is built from 15 residues. Trimming took 6 bases from V and 4 from J; bases not matched to a gene: 5. DNA of the CDR3: TGTGCCAGCAGGACGGGACTAGCGGGACCAGAGACCCAGTACTTC. Protein sequence: CASRTGLAGPETQYF.

The chain uses TRBV28 and TRBJ2-1, with 10 bases identical to TRBD2. The J segment lost 7 bases and the V segment lost 1 base, leaving 4 bases of the junction unmatched. Germline V gives CDR1 MDHEN, CDR2 SYDVKM. The CDR3 has 15 amino acids. This CDR3 is CASSLSAGGLNEQFF. The CDR3 DNA reads as TGTGCCAGCAGTTTATCAGCGGGAGGGCTTAATGAGCAGTTCTTC.

The chain uses TRBV7-2 and TRBJ2-7; 10 bases are shared with TRBD2. Trimming took 6 bases from V and 1 from J; bases not matched to a gene: 9. This CDR3 is built from 16 residues. Germline lookup yields CDR1 SGHTA and CDR2 FQGNSA. CDR3 loop: CASRPTRTSGSYEQYF. CDR3 sequence (DNA): TGTGCCAGCAGACCCACCAGGACTAGCGGTTCCTACGAGCAGTACTTC.

The CDR3 loop is CASSPLPGHTYEQYF. The CDR3 region has the DNA TGTGCCAGCAGTCCACTTCCGGGACACACCTACGAGCAGTACTTC. The V gene is TRBV6-5, the J gene TRBJ2-7; the D gene is possibly TRBD1 (6 bases). The CDR3 length is 15 residues. Germline CDR1 MNHEY, CDR2 SVGAGI. V was trimmed by 5 bases and J by 2 bases, leaving 16 bases between them.

V and J are TRBV6-5 and TRBJ2-7; possible D gene TRBD2, 6 bases. Trimming pared 5 bases from V and 4 bases from J, leaving 15 bases between. The germline V gene encodes CDR1 MNHEY and CDR2 SVGAGI. The CDR3 is made up of 14 amino acids. The CDR3 nucleotides read TGTGCCAGCAGTCCCGGGGACTGGGTATACGAGCAGTACTTC. Encoded protein: CASSPGDWVYEQYF.

CDR3 loop: CASSLSQGGTEEAFF. CDR3 DNA: TGTGCCAGCAGCTTGAGCCAGGGGGGCACTGAAGAAGCTTTCTTT. The chain couples TRBV7-9 to TRBJ1-1, with 7 bases that match TRBD1. Germline loops: CDR1 SEHNR, CDR2 FQNEAQ (reference sequence). The V gene end was trimmed by 3 bases and the J gene end by 8 bases; junction bases not matched to a gene: 12. The CDR3 runs 15 residues.

The rearrangement joins TRBV7-3 to TRBJ2-1, with unresolved D. CDR3 size: 19 residues. The germline CDR1 and CDR2 sequences are SGHTA and FQGTGA. V lost 2 bases to trimming and J lost 0 bases, with 20 bases between them. CDR3 nucleotides: TGTGCCAGCAGCTTAGCTTCTATGGGCGCGATTAGCTCCTACAATGAGCAGTTCTTC. Its translation is CASSLASMGAISSYNEQFF.

This chain joins TRBV5-3 and TRBJ1-5; 7 nucleotides agree with TRBD1. TRBV5-3 carries the ORF label, with uncertain function. Trimming took 0 bases from V and 1 from J; bases not matched to a gene: 7. CDR3 length: 17 residues. The CDR3 DNA reads TGTGCCAGAAGCTTGGGGGACAGCCCCATAAGCAATCAGCCCCAGCATTTT. Its protein product is CARSLGDSPISNQPQHF.

The CDR3 DNA reads TGTGCCAGCAGCTTGGTATTGGCAGGGGGCTACACCTTC. Translated: CASSLVLAGGYTF. The chain uses TRBV5-5 and TRBJ1-2; a weak D match, TRBD1 (5 bases). Trimming shortened V by 0 bases and J by 8 bases, and 11 bases separated the two germline ends. The germline CDR1 and CDR2 sequences are SGHKS and YYEKEE (reference sequence). CDR3 length: 13 amino acids.

The chain employs TRBV14 and TRBJ1-2; unclear D gene. Trimming pared 2 bases from V and 4 bases from J, leaving 5 bases between. CDR3 length equals 12 residues. The germline V gene has CDR1 SGHDN and CDR2 FVKESK. Here the CDR3 DNA reads TGTGCCAGCAGCCAATCCCTCTATGGCTACACCTTC. Protein sequence: CASSQSLYGYTF.

This clone showed up just a few times. The CDR3 loop is CASSQVSRQGAQGYTF. In DNA form, the CDR3 reads TGTGCCAGCAGCCAAGTTTCCCGCCAGGGGGCTCAAGGCTACACCTTC. V is TRBV4-2 and J is TRBJ1-2; 8 bases are shared with TRBD1. Germline lookup yields CDR1 LGHNA and CDR2 YNFKEQ. The CDR3 is made up of 16 amino acids. The ends lost 1 base at V and 8 bases at J; junction bases unmatched: 12.

The chain links TRBV30 to TRBJ2-2; 10 nucleotides agree with TRBD2. With V trimmed by 1 base and J by 7 bases, 15 bases remained unmatched. CDR1 and CDR2 from the germline V gene are GTSNPN and SVGIG (reference sequence). The CDR3 extends over 18 amino acids. The DNA of the CDR3 is TGTGCCTGGAGTGGCACCCTAGCGGGAGTTTTTTATGGCGGGGAGCTGTTTTTT. Translating it yields CAWSGTLAGVFYGGELFF.

V usage is TRBV5-1 and J usage is TRBJ2-3; maybe TRBD1 (6 bases). V shed 0 bases and J shed 5 bases, with 13 bases lying between them. Germline loops: CDR1 SGHRS, CDR2 YFSETQ. CDR3 length: 15 amino acids. CDR3 sequence: CASSLEGGGQDTQYF. DNA for the CDR3: TGCGCCAGCAGCTTGGAAGGGGGTGGTCAAGATACGCAGTATTTT.

The CDR3 region has the DNA TGTGCCACCAGTGATTTGAGGGGTAGTGGAGATACGCAGTATTTT. Encoded protein: CATSDLRGSGDTQYF. The chain recombines TRBV24-1 with TRBJ2-3; maybe TRBD1 (5 bases). V lost 0 bases and J lost 5, with 11 bases in between. The CDR3 totals 15 residues. Germline CDR1 KGHDR, CDR2 SFDVKD.

The genes are TRBV7-2 and TRBJ1-1; D may be TRBD1 (5 bases). There are 14 residues in the CDR3. CDR1 is SGHTA and CDR2 is FQGNSA in the germline V gene. Deletions cut 6 bases from V and 1 base from J, with 12 bases between. This chain's CDR3 is CASSLMGGNTEAFF. The CDR3 DNA reads TGTGCCAGCAGTCTAATGGGGGGGAACACTGAAGCTTTCTTT.

The rearrangement joins TRBV9 to TRBJ2-2; D is uncertain. Germline V gene lookup returns CDR1 SGDLS and CDR2 YYNGEE. The CDR3 runs to 12 residues. Deletions cut 2 bases from V and 7 bases from J, with 6 bases between. The CDR3 reads CASSVEFGELFF. CDR3 DNA sequence: TGTGCCAGCAGCGTTGAGTTCGGGGAGCTGTTTTTT.